The 32 T cell receptor beta chains presented below share a single source sample, sequenced in a study of cytomegalovirus exposure and HLA in healthy donors (dated by TCRdb to between 2016 and 2019). Library preparation employed the immunoSEQ multiplex PCR assay. For the multiplex PCR, a mixture combining 60 forward primers for TCR Vbeta segments and 13 reverse primers for TCR Jbeta segments was used. Imported from immuneACCESS, the table was reduced by TCRdb to in-frame sequences with V and J called. These copies leave out some clones; in studies compared against another copy, an unresolved V gene accounts for under half, and the cause of the remainder is not known. In this sample the table shows around 100,000 clones, 60% to 80% of which occur a single time. 4% of the sample lies in the top ten. The sample consisted of PBMCs. Every receptor here comes from a man aged 45-65 years in good health and CMV-seropositive.

The V gene is TRBV29-1, the J gene TRBJ2-2; 11 bases are shared with TRBD2. The V gene end was trimmed by 4 bases and the J gene end by 4 bases; junction bases not matched to a gene: 2. CDR1 and CDR2 from the germline V gene are SQVTM and ANQGSEA. CDR3 length: 14 residues. Here the CDR3 DNA reads TGCAGCGTTGGACTAGCGGGAATCACCGGGGAGCTGTTTTTT. It yields the protein CSVGLAGITGELFF.

The V gene is TRBV6-5, the J gene TRBJ2-2; 8 bases match TRBD2. The V segment lost 2 bases and the J segment 7 bases; nucleotides outside the gene matches: 6. This CDR3 is built from 15 residues. Germline CDR1 and CDR2: MNHEY and SVGAGI. The CDR3 DNA reads as TGTGCCAGCAGTTACGGAACTAGCGGAGACGGGGAGCTGTTTTTT. Amino acids: CASSYGTSGDGELFF.

The chain links TRBV28 to TRBJ2-1; TRBD2 matches at 11 bases. Germline values: CDR1 MDHEN, CDR2 SYDVKM. The junction had 6 bases not matched to a gene; V was cut back by 2 bases and J by 9 bases. The CDR3 covers 15 residues. The CDR3 loop is CASSLDLAGGVEQFF. The CDR3 coding sequence is TGTGCCAGCAGTTTAGACCTAGCGGGAGGAGTTGAGCAGTTCTTC. Full variable domain (remainder filled in from reference TRBV28 and TRBJ2-1): DVKVTQSSRYLVKRTGEKVFLECVQDMDHENMFWYRQDPGLGLRLIYFSYDVKMKEKGDIPEGYSVSREKKERFSLILESASTNQTSMYLCASSLDLAGGVEQFFGPGTRLTVL.

The chain links TRBV5-1 to TRBJ1-3; maybe TRBD1 (6 bases). The V end was cut by 3 bases, the J end by 2 bases, with 12 bases between. The CDR3 is made up of 15 amino acids. Germline lookup yields CDR1 SGHRS and CDR2 YFSETQ. The CDR3 DNA follows: TGCGCCAGCAGCTATACAGGGTCCCCTGGAAACACCATATATTTT. Translated, it gives CASSYTGSPGNTIYF.

This clone was recorded once. The chain uses TRBV5-1 and TRBJ2-1, with 12 bases fitting TRBD2. Germline V CDR1 and CDR2: SGHRS, YFSETQ. This CDR3 has 18 amino acids. The junction had 7 bases not matched to a gene; V was cut back by 2 bases and J by 1 base. The CDR3 sequence: CASSFSPLAGGSYNEQFF. The CDR3, as DNA: TGCGCCAGCAGCTTTAGCCCACTAGCGGGAGGTTCCTACAATGAGCAGTTCTTC.

V usage is TRBV5-5 and J usage is TRBJ2-5; TRBD2 might be the D (5 bases). V was trimmed by 2 bases and J by 4 bases, leaving 18 bases between them. The CDR3 loop spans 16 amino acids. Germline V gene lookup returns CDR1 SGHKS and CDR2 YYEKEE (reference sequence). This CDR3 reads CASSFSPGSSIETQYF. The CDR3, as DNA: TGTGCCAGCAGCTTCTCTCCGGGATCATCGATAGAGACCCAGTACTTC.

The chain employs TRBV6-4 and TRBJ1-5; D is possibly TRBD1 (5 bases). CDR1 and CDR2 from the germline V gene are MRHNA and SNTAGT. There are 14 residues in the CDR3. Trimming took off 10 bases at V and 2 bases at J, with 15 bases between the two ends. The CDR3 spells CAILLDSCNQPQHF. In nucleotides, the CDR3 is TGTGCCATCCTCCTTGACAGCTGCAATCAGCCCCAGCATTTT.

The V gene is TRBV2, the J gene TRBJ1-6; 8 nucleotides match TRBD1. J gave up 7 bases and V 6 bases, and 2 bases lay outside the gene matches. CDR1 is SNHLY and CDR2 is FYNNEI in the germline V gene. The CDR3 covers 13 residues. The chain's CDR3 is CASSGQGNSPLHF. CDR3 in DNA: TGTGCCAGCAGCGGACAGGGAAATTCACCCCTCCACTTT.

This chain uses TRBV2 with TRBJ2-2; 9 nucleotides align to TRBD2. V lost 6 bases to trimming and J lost 4 bases; unmatched junction nucleotides: 12. The germline V gene encodes CDR1 SNHLY and CDR2 FYNNEI. This CDR3 region has 17 residues. In DNA form, the CDR3 reads TGTGCCAGCAGCTATGAGGCTAGCGGGATCATCACCGGGGAGCTGTTTTTT. It is translated as CASSYEASGIITGELFF.

The chain combines TRBV5-1 with TRBJ2-5; TRBD2 matches at 9 bases. V lost 4 bases to trimming and J lost 5 bases; unmatched junction nucleotides: 9. CDR3 length: 15 amino acids. The germline V gene encodes CDR1 SGHRS and CDR2 YFSETQ. In nucleotides, the CDR3 is TGCGCCAGCAGCACTAGCGGGCCAAGTGGGGAGACCCAGTACTTC. This gives the protein CASSTSGPSGETQYF.

The rearrangement joins TRBV6-1 to TRBJ2-3, with a possible D match to TRBD1 (6 bases). The germline V and J ends were trimmed by 3 bases and 3 bases, with 16 bases remaining between them. Germline lookup yields CDR1 MNHNS and CDR2 SASEGT. The CDR3 runs to 16 residues. CDR3 loop: CASSDGTGPLTDTQYF. CDR3 DNA sequence: TGTGCCAGCAGTGACGGTACAGGGCCACTAACAGATACGCAGTATTTT.

V usage is TRBV10-2 and J usage is TRBJ1-6; 10 bases are a match to TRBD1. CDR1 and CDR2 from the germline V gene are WSHSY and SAAADI. V shed 6 bases and J 9 bases; nucleotides not matched to a gene: 5. The CDR3 runs 14 residues. CDR3 sequence: CASRRQGASSPLHF. CDR3 nucleotides: TGCGCCAGCAGGAGACAGGGGGCGAGTTCACCCCTCCACTTT.

The chain has TRBV6-5 and TRBJ2-5, with 7 bases identical to TRBD1. V was clipped by 7 bases and J by 6 bases; unmatched bases: 8. Germline loops: CDR1 MNHEY, CDR2 SVGAGI. CDR3 length: 13 residues. CDR3 protein: CASTPTGMKTQYF. CDR3 coding DNA: TGTGCCAGCACCCCGACAGGGATGAAGACCCAGTACTTC.

The chain's CDR3 is CASSEESRLAAFTDTQYF. DNA for the CDR3: TGTGCCAGCAGTGAGGAATCCCGACTAGCGGCTTTCACAGATACGCAGTATTTT. V usage is TRBV6-4 and J usage is TRBJ2-3; 9 nucleotides match TRBD2. The V gene end was trimmed by 3 bases and the J gene end by 2 bases; junction bases not matched to a gene: 12. The CDR3 extends over 18 amino acids. Per the germline V gene, CDR1 is MRHNA and CDR2 is SNTAGT.

This clone was detected only a few times. The chain combines TRBV30 with TRBJ1-1; weak D call: TRBD1 (6 bases). Germline V gene data show CDR1 as GTSNPN and CDR2 as SVGIG (reference sequence). CDR3 length: 15 amino acids. V was clipped by 2 bases and J by 0 bases, with 13 bases between them. DNA of the CDR3: TGTGCCTGGAGTCCTAGGGGGGGGTTGAACACTGAAGCTTTCTTT. Its protein product is CAWSPRGGLNTEAFF. Together with reference TRBV30 and TRBJ1-1, the CDR3 gives the full variable domain: SQTIHQWPATLVQPVGSPLSLECTVEGTSNPNLYWYRQAAGRGLQLLFYSVGIGQISSEVPQNLSASRPQDRQFILSSKKLLLSDSGFYLCAWSPRGGLNTEAFFGQGTRLTVV.

This clone has just one count. The chain links TRBV28 to TRBJ2-1, with 11 bases identical to TRBD2. Germline V gene data show CDR1 as MDHEN and CDR2 as SYDVKM. This CDR3 region has 15 residues. V dropped 6 bases and J dropped 10; count of bases not matched to a gene: 11. The CDR3: CASRELAGVPSEQFF. The CDR3 DNA is TGTGCCAGCAGAGAACTAGCGGGAGTTCCCTCGGAGCAGTTCTTC.

CDR3: CASSPSRSSLRDEQYF. CDR3 sequence (DNA): TGTGCCAGCAGTCCTTCTCGGTCGTCACTTCGAGACGAGCAGTACTTC. The J gene is TRBJ2-7, the V gene TRBV28; D gene uncertain. Trimming pared 5 bases from V and 5 bases from J, leaving 22 bases between. CDR3 length: 16 amino acids. Germline V gives CDR1 MDHEN, CDR2 SYDVKM. Drawing the rest from reference TRBV28 and TRBJ2-7, the complete variable domain is DVKVTQSSRYLVKRTGEKVFLECVQDMDHENMFWYRQDPGLGLRLIYFSYDVKMKEKGDIPEGYSVSREKKERFSLILESASTNQTSMYLCASSPSRSSLRDEQYFGPGTRLTVT.

The chain employs TRBV7-9 and TRBJ2-3, with 9 positions matching TRBD1. J gave up 2 bases and V 4 bases, and 4 bases lay outside the gene matches. The CDR3 is made up of 15 amino acids. From germline, CDR1 is SEHNR and CDR2 FQNEAQ (reference sequence). The CDR3 DNA is TGTGCCAGCAGCTCGACAGGGGGAGTCACAGATACGCAGTATTTT. Its translation: CASSSTGGVTDTQYF.

The gene calls are TRBV15 and TRBJ2-5; 13 nucleotides line up with TRBD2. The J call could be wrong; TRBJ2-7 is a better fit for the DNA end. The length of the CDR3 is 18 residues. Germline CDR1 and CDR2: LNHNV and YYDKDF (reference sequence). CDR3 DNA sequence: TGTGCCACCAGCACCCCCCTCTTAGGACTAGCGGGAGCCTACGAGCAGTACTTC. Its translation: CATSTPLLGLAGAYEQYF.

The rearrangement joins TRBV30 to TRBJ2-5; 11 positions match TRBD2. The CDR3 has 15 amino acids. V gave up 4 bases and J gave up 5 bases; unmatched junction bases: 9. Germline V gene sequence: CDR1 GTSNPN, CDR2 SVGIG (reference sequence). CDR3 in amino acids: CAWIRTSGPRETQYF. CDR3 coding DNA: TGTGCCTGGATTAGGACTAGCGGGCCCAGGGAGACCCAGTACTTC.

This chain links TRBV28 with TRBJ1-2; tentative D call: TRBD1 (6 bases). CDR3 size: 15 residues. Deletions cut 5 bases from V and 8 bases from J, with 21 bases between. Germline CDR1 and CDR2: MDHEN and SYDVKM. CDR3: CASSLPGDWGYGYTF. The CDR3 bases are TGTGCCAGCAGTCTTCCAGGGGATTGGGGTTACGGCTACACCTTC.

This chain connects TRBV5-1 to TRBJ2-3, with 12 bases aligning to TRBD2. The CDR3 contains 16 residues. J gave up 4 bases and V 4 bases, and 7 bases lay outside the gene matches. CDR1 is SGHRS and CDR2 is YFSETQ in the germline V gene. The CDR3 loop reads CASSRTLAGGADTQYF. The CDR3 coding sequence is TGCGCCAGCAGCCGTACCCTAGCGGGGGGGGCAGATACGCAGTATTTT.

The chain links TRBV15 to TRBJ1-1; maybe TRBD1 (5 bases). Germline values: CDR1 LNHNV, CDR2 YYDKDF (reference sequence). Trimming left V 2 bases short and J 5 bases short, with 12 bases between. The CDR3 is made up of 14 amino acids. The CDR3 region is CATSRNRGGTEAFF. CDR3 DNA: TGTGCCACCAGCAGAAACCGGGGGGGTACTGAAGCTTTCTTT.

The chain carries TRBV5-1 and TRBJ2-7; D may be TRBD2 (5 bases). Trimming removed 4 bases at V and 2 bases at J, with 7 bases between. The CDR3 totals 12 residues. Germline CDR1 reads SGHRS; CDR2 reads YFSETQ. The CDR3 loop reads CASSDYTYEQYF. The CDR3, as DNA: TGCGCCAGCAGCGACTATACCTACGAGCAGTACTTC. The complete variable domain, with remaining parts taken from reference TRBV5-1 and TRBJ2-7, reads KAGVTQTPRYLIKTRGQQVTLSCSPISGHRSVSWYQQTPGQGLQFLFEYFSETQRNKGNFPGRFSGRQFSNSRSEMNVSTLELGDSALYLCASSDYTYEQYFGPGTRLTVT.

This clone has only one observation. The V gene is TRBV2, the J gene TRBJ1-1; weak D call: TRBD1 (6 bases). The CDR3 spans 14 residues. The V end lost 7 bases, the J end lost 3 bases, and 15 bases lay between the germline ends. Germline assignment: CDR1 SNHLY and CDR2 FYNNEI. CDR3 region: CASKLSGVDTEAFF. Here the CDR3 DNA reads TGTGCCAGCAAGTTATCAGGGGTGGACACTGAAGCTTTCTTT.

V gene TRBV4-3 combines with J gene TRBJ1-3, with a weak D call TRBD1 (5 bases). With 1 base removed from V and 4 bases from J, the gap between germline ends came to 11 bases. The CDR3 consists of 15 residues. The V gene's germline CDR1 is LGHNA and CDR2 YSLEER. CDR3 sequence: CASSQVSGYGNTIYF. The CDR3 nucleotides read TGCGCCAGCAGCCAAGTTTCAGGGTACGGAAACACCATATATTTT.

The CDR3 reads CASSVSGTVSGQYGYTF. DNA for the CDR3: TGTGCCAGCAGCGTATCGGGGACAGTTTCGGGCCAATATGGCTACACCTTC. The V and J genes are TRBV9 and TRBJ1-2, with 7 bases matching TRBD1. The germline V gene has CDR1 SGDLS and CDR2 YYNGEE. The CDR3 totals 17 residues. V lost 1 base to trimming and J lost 5 bases; unmatched junction nucleotides: 14.

The chain uses TRBV28 and TRBJ2-3; D not resolved. CDR1 is MDHEN and CDR2 is SYDVKM in the germline V gene. Trimming stripped 7 bases from V and 5 bases from J, with 10 bases between. The length of the CDR3 is 12 residues. The CDR3 spells CASTVSEDTQYF. The CDR3 DNA reads TGTGCCAGCACCGTTAGTGAAGATACGCAGTATTTT.

CDR3 coding DNA: TGTGCCTTGTTAACTACTAGCTCCTACAATGAGCAGTTCTTC. Translation: CALLTTSSYNEQFF. The chain combines TRBV30 with TRBJ2-1, with D perhaps matching TRBD2 (5 bases). From germline, CDR1 is GTSNPN and CDR2 SVGIG (reference sequence). The CDR3 runs to 14 residues. The V and J ends lost 7 bases and 0 bases respectively, with 13 bases between them.

The V call is TRBV28, the J call TRBJ1-1; 8 nucleotides line up with TRBD1. J was trimmed by 4 bases and V by 8 bases; bases with no gene match: 0. Germline values: CDR1 MDHEN, CDR2 SYDVKM. The CDR3 is made up of 11 amino acids. The CDR3 bases are TGTGCCAGCCAGGGGGCCACTGAAGCTTTCTTT. The encoded protein is CASQGATEAFF.

This clone was recorded a few times. The chain uses TRBV6-5 and TRBJ1-2, with TRBD1 as a possible D gene (5 bases). CDR1 MNHEY and CDR2 SVGAGI come from the germline V gene. The V end was cut by 5 bases, the J end by 4 bases, with 14 bases between. CDR3 size: 14 residues. For the CDR3, the DNA is TGTGCCAGCAGTCGTAGTTACAGGAGCTATGGCTACACCTTC. Translating gives CASSRSYRSYGYTF.

J is TRBJ2-1 and V is TRBV28; 9 bases fit TRBD2. The J segment lost 9 bases and the V segment lost 4 bases, leaving 4 bases of the junction unmatched. The CDR3 covers 13 residues. Looked up from germline, CDR1 is MDHEN and CDR2 is SYDVKM. CDR3 in DNA: TGTGCCAGCAGTTCCAGCGGGAGGAGTGAGCAGTTCTTC. Amino acids: CASSSSGRSEQFF.